Detailed here is one T cell receptor (beta chain). The data are from a study of blood T cells in healthy people across ages. The authors ran a second PCR of roughly 7 to 11 cycles using a sample-barcoded 5' primer and a J-beta primer mix. TCRdb reprocessed the 5' RACE reads via MiXCR and lists one record per CDR3 protein. The profile shows about 1.4 million distinct CDR3 sequences, approximately 60% of them singletons. Donors each provided ten milliliters of peripheral blood. Germline assignment: CDR1 GTSNPN and CDR2 SVGIG (reference sequence). V was shortened by 3 bases and J by 4 bases, with 12 bases between the two germline ends. This CDR3 comprises 14 residues.

The material sequenced was blood. This receptor was taken from a man aged 18 to 30 in good health. The chain combines TRBV30 with TRBJ2-2; no clear D gene. The chain's CDR3 is CAWSAGRATGELFF. The CDR3 coding sequence is TGTGCCTGGAGCGCCGGGCGTGCCACCGGGGAGCTGTTTTTT.